This T cell receptor (beta chain) was found in a study of regulatory T cells in long-lasting Graves disease. Study context: The study enrolled newly diagnosed Graves' patients on antithyroid drugs under 3 months. Overall study findings and caveats: More public clonotypes were shared by persistent patients (2,741) than by new patients (roughly 1,000). Preferential use of TRBV28, TRBJ1-2 and TRBJ2-5 was seen in persistent disease.

HTBI primers from iRepertoire and Arm-PCR of CDR3 regions yielded the TCR beta libraries. TCRdb passed the multiplex PCR reads through MiXCR, listing each CDR3 protein once. The table lists about 370,000 distinct CDR3 sequences, 15% to 17% of them singletons, with approximately 21% in the top ten. CDR1 is MNHNS, CDR2 SASEGT, per germline. V gave up 6 bases and J gave up 2 bases, with 11 bases separating them. The CDR3 runs to 14 residues. Time point defined: newly diagnosed GD, antithyroid drugs for less than 3 months. TCR sequences were obtained from RNA taken from PBMCs. American Thyroid Association guidelines served as the basis for diagnosing Graves' disease. This clonotype was seen at least ten times. The antigen is not known.

The J gene is TRBJ1-5, the V gene TRBV6-1; D not certain. This TCR came from a female donor with Graves disease. The sequenced sample was peripheral blood mononuclear cells (PBMCs), obtained at new diagnosis, from a patient treated with antithyroid drugs. CDR3: CASSPLRGNQPQHF. CDR3 in DNA: TGTGCCAGCAGCCCCCTCAGAGGCAATCAGCCCCAGCATTTT.